A single sample gave rise to the 5 T cell receptor beta chains below, sequenced in a study of cytomegalovirus exposure and HLA in healthy donors. PCR amplification relied on 60 Vbeta primers (plus 13 Jbeta primers). The method was immunoSEQ multiplex PCR; TCRdb's version includes in-frame clones alone and lacks a portion of them. The table has approximately 150,000 clones, 70% to 90% seen once; the top ten hold about 2.5%. Sequences were obtained from PBMCs. These receptors were taken from a man aged 25 to 45 in good health and CMV-seropositive.

This chain uses TRBV19 with TRBJ1-5, with 9 bases that match TRBD1. Germline lookup yields CDR1 LNHDA and CDR2 SQIVND (reference sequence). This CDR3 is 16 amino acids long. With V trimmed by 2 bases and J by 3 bases, 5 bases remained unmatched. CDR3 nucleotides: TGTGCCAGTAGTATAACTCGGACAGGGGACAATCAGCCCCAGCATTTT. Translation: CASSITRTGDNQPQHF. The full variable domain, with the rest looked up from reference TRBV19 and TRBJ1-5, is DGGITQSPKYLFRKEGQNVTLSCEQNLNHDAMYWYRQDPGQGLRLIYYSQIVNDFQKGDIAEGYSVSREKKESFPLTVTSAQKNPTAFYLCASSITRTGDNQPQHFGDGTRLSIL.

J is TRBJ1-1 and V is TRBV19; 8 nucleotides agree with TRBD1. The CDR3 extends over 17 amino acids. The germline CDR1 and CDR2 sequences are LNHDA and SQIVND (reference sequence). V lost 3 bases to trimming and J lost 1 base; unmatched junction nucleotides: 10. This chain's CDR3 is CASSISGWGQENTEAFF. As DNA, the CDR3 is TGTGCCAGTAGTATTTCGGGCTGGGGACAGGAGAACACTGAAGCTTTCTTT.

The chain links TRBV6-5 to TRBJ2-5, with TRBD1 as a possible D gene (6 bases). CDR1 is MNHEY, CDR2 SVGAGI, per germline. V shed 4 bases and J shed 3 bases, with 15 bases lying between them. This CDR3 comprises 15 residues. The CDR3 DNA sequence: TGTGCCAGCAGTTCACCTGGGGGCGGAAAAGAGACCCAGTACTTC. Amino acid sequence: CASSSPGGGKETQYF.

The chain carries TRBV19 and TRBJ1-2, with 8 bases aligning to TRBD1. Germline V gene lookup returns CDR1 LNHDA and CDR2 SQIVND (reference sequence). The junction had 5 bases not matched to a gene; V was cut back by 10 bases and J by 4 bases. This CDR3 has 12 amino acids. This chain's CDR3 is CATQDRGYGYTF. The DNA for the CDR3 is TGTGCCACCCAAGACAGGGGCTATGGCTACACCTTC. The whole variable domain, filled in from reference TRBV19 and TRBJ1-2, reads DGGITQSPKYLFRKEGQNVTLSCEQNLNHDAMYWYRQDPGQGLRLIYYSQIVNDFQKGDIAEGYSVSREKKESFPLTVTSAQKNPTAFYLCATQDRGYGYTFGSGTRLTVV.

This clone was counted only a few times. The chain uses TRBV10-3 and TRBJ1-1, with D perhaps matching TRBD1 (6 bases). The CDR3 is made up of 12 amino acids. V was shortened by 3 bases and J by 5 bases, with 7 bases between the two germline ends. Germline assignment: CDR1 ENHRY and CDR2 SYGVKD. The CDR3 loop is CAISERGTEAFF. CDR3 nucleotides: TGTGCCATCAGTGAAAGGGGGACTGAAGCTTTCTTT.